Below, one T cell receptor beta chain is given with its context. The table came from immunoSEQ multiplex PCR; TCRdb's copy has only in-frame clones and leaves some out. The data show some 6,700 clones, about two thirds seen once. The sample originates from a study of neoadjuvant anti-PD-1 for oral cavity cancer. The sequencing used PBMCs, collected before nivolumab (anti-PD-1) treatment. This TCR came from a person between 35 and 79 years old with oral cavity squamous cell carcinoma.

CDR3 sequence reads: CASSQDRGGVDEQFF. The CDR3 DNA sequence: TGCGCCAGCAGCCAAGATCGGGGGGGCGTGGATGAGCAGTTCTTC. V is TRBV4-3 and J is TRBJ2-1; TRBD2 matches 8 bases. The trim removed 0 bases at V and 8 bases at J, leaving 6 bases unmatched. CDR1 LGHNA and CDR2 YSLEER come from the germline V gene. This CDR3 spans 15 amino acids.